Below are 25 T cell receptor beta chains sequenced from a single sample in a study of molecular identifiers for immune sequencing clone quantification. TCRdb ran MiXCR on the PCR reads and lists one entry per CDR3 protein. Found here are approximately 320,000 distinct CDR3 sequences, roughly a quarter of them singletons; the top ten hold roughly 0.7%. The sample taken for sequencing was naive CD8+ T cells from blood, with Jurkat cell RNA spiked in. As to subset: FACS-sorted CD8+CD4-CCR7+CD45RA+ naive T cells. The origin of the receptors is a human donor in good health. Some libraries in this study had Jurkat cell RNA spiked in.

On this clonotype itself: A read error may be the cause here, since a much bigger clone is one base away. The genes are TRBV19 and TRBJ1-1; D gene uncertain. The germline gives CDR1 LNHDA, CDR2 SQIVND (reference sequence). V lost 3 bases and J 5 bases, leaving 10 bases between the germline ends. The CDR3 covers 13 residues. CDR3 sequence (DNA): TGTGCCAGTAGTATCCTAGTAGGGACTGAAGCTTTCTTT. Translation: CASSILVGTEAFF.

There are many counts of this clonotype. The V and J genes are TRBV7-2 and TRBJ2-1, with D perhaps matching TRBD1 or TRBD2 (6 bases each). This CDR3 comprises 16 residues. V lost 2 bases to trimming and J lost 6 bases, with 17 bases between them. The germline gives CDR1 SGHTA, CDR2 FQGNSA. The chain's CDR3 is CASSLSSGGRGNEQFF. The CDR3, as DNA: TGTGCCAGCAGCTTATCTTCCGGGGGCCGGGGCAATGAGCAGTTCTTC.

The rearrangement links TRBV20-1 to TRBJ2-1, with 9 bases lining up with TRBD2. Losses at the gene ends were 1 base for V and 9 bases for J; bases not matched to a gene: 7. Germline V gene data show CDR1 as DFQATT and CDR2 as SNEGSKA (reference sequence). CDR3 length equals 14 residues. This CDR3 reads CSARVGTSNREQFF. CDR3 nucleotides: TGCAGTGCTAGAGTAGGGACTAGCAATCGTGAGCAGTTCTTC.

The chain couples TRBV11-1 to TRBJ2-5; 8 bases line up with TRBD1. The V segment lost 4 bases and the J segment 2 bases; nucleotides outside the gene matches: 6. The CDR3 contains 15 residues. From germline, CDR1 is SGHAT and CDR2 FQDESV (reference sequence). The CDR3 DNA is TGTGCCAGCAGCTCCGGACAGGGCCGGCAAGAGACCCAGTACTTC. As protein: CASSSGQGRQETQYF.

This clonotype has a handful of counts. The CDR3, as DNA: TGTGCCAGCTCACCACCGGAAGCGGGAGGGTCCTACGAGCAGTACTTC. It codes for CASSPPEAGGSYEQYF. This rearrangement joins TRBV18 to TRBJ2-7; 10 nucleotides line up with TRBD2. The CDR3 has 16 residues. CDR1 and CDR2 from the germline V gene are KGHSH and LQKENI. Germline trimming cut 0 bases from V and 1 base from J; bases unmatched to any gene: 3.

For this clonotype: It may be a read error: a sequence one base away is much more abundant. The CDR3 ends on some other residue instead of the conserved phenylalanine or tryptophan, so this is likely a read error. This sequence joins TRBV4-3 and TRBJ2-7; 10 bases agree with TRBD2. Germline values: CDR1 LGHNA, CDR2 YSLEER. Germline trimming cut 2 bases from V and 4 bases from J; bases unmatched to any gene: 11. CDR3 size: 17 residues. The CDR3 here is CASSQWSAGGPRYEQYS. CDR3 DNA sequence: TGCGCCAGCAGCCAATGGTCAGCGGGAGGGCCCCGGTACGAGCAGTACTCC.

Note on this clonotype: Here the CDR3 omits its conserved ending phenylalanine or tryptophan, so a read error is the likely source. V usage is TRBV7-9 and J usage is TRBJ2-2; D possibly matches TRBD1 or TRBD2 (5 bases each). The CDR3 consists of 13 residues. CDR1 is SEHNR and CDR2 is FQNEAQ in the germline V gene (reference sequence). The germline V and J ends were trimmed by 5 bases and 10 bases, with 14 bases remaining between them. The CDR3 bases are TGTGCCAGCAGCATCAGGGAGAGTGCGGAGCTGTTTCTT. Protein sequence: CASSIRESAELFL.

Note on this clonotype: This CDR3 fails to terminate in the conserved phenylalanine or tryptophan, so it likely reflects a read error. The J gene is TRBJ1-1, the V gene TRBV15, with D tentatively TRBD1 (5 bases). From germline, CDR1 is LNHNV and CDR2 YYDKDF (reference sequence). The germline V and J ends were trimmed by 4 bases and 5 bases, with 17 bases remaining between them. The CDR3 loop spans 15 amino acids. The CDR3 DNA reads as TGTGCCACCAGCAAGGGCGGGGGAATCAGGACTGAAGCTTTCTAT. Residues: CATSKGGGIRTEAFY.

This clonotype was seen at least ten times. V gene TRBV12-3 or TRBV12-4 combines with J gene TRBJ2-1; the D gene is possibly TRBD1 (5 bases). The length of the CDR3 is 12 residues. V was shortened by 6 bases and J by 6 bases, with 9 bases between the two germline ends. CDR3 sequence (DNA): TGTGCCAGCAGCCCAGGGTTCAATGAGCAGTTCTTC. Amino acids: CASSPGFNEQFF.

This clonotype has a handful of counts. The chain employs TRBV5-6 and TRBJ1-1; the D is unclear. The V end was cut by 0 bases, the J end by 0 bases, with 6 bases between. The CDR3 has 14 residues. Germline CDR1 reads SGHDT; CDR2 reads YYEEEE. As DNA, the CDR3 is TGTGCCAGCAGCTTGGCGTCAATGAACACTGAAGCTTTCTTT. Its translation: CASSLASMNTEAFF.

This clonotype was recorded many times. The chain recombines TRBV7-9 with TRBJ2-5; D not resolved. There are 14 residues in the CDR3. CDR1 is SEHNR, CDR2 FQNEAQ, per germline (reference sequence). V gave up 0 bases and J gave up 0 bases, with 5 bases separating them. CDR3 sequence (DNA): TGTGCCAGCAGCTTAGCAGCAGACCAAGAGACCCAGTACTTC. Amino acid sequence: CASSLAADQETQYF.

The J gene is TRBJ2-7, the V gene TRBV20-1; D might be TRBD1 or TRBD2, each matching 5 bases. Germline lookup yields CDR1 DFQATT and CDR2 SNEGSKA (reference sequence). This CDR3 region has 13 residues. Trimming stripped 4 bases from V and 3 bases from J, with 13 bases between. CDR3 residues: CSATDIGNYEQYF. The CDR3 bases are TGCAGTGCTACGGACATCGGGAACTACGAGCAGTACTTC.

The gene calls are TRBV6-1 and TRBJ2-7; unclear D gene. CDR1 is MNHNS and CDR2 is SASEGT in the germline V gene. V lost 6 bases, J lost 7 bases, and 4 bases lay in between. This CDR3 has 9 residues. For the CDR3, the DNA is TGTGCCAGCAGCCAAGAGCAGTACTTC. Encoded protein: CASSQEQYF.

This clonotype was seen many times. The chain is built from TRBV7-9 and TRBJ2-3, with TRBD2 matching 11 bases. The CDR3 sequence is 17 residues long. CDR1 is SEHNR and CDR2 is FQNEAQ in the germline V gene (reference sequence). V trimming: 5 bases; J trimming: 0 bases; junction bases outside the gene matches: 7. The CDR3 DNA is TGTGCCAGCAGCCCGCGGACTAGCGGGCCTAGCACAGATACGCAGTATTTT. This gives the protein CASSPRTSGPSTDTQYF.

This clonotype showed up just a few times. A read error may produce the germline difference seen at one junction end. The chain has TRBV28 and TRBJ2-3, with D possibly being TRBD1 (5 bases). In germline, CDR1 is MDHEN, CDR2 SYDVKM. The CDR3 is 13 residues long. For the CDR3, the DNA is TGTGCCCGCAGGGTTGATGGCACAGATACGCAGTATTTT. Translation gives CARRVDGTDTQYF.

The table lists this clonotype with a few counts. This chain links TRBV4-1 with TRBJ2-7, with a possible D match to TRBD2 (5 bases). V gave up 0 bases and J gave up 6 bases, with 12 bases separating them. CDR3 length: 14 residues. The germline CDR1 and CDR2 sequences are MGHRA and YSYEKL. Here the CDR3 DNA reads TGCGCCAGCAGCCAAGAGTTTCAGAGCGGCGAGCAGTACTTC. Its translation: CASSQEFQSGEQYF.

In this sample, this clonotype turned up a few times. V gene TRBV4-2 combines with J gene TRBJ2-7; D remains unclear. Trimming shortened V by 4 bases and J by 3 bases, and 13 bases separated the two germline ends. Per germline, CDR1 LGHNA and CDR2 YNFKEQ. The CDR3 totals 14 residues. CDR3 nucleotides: TGTGCCAGCAGCCCCCGGACCAGCAACTACGAGCAGTACTTC. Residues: CASSPRTSNYEQYF.

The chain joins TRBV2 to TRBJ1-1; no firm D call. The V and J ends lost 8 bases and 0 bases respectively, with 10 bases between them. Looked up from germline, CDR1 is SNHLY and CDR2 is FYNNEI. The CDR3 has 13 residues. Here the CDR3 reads CASGERMNTEAFF. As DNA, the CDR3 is TGTGCCAGCGGGGAGAGAATGAACACTGAAGCTTTCTTT.

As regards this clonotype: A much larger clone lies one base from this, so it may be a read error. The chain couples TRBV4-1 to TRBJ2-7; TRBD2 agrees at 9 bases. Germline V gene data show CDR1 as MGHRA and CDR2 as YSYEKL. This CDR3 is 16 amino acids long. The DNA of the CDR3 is TGCGCCGGCAGCCAAGCTCTTAGCGGGGGAGTGTACGAGCAGTACTTC. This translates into CAGSQALSGGVYEQYF.

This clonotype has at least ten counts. CDR3 residues: CASSSRTVTDTQYF. In DNA form, the CDR3 reads TGTGCCAGCAGCTCCAGGACAGTCACAGATACGCAGTATTTT. This chain connects TRBV7-9 to TRBJ2-3; D is possibly TRBD1 (6 bases). The CDR3 is 14 residues long. Trimming cost V 4 bases and J 2 bases, with 10 bases left between them. Germline V CDR1 and CDR2: SEHNR, FQNEAQ (reference sequence).

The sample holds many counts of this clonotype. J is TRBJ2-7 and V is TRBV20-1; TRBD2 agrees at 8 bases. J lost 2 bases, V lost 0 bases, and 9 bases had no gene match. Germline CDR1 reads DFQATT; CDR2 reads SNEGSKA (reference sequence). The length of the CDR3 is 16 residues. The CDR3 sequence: CSARDSGAGRTYEQYF. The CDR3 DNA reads TGCAGTGCTAGAGATAGCGGGGCGGGGAGAACCTACGAGCAGTACTTC.

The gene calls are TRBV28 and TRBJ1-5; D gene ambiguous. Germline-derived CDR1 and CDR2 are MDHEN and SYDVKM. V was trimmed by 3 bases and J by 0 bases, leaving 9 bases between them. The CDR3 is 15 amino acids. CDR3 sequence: CASSFGQDSNQPQHF. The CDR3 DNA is TGTGCCAGCAGTTTTGGTCAGGATAGCAATCAGCCCCAGCATTTT.

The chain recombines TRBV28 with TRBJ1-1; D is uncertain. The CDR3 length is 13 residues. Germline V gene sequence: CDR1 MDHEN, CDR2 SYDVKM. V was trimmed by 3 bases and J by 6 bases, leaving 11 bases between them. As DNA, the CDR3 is TGTGCCAGCAGTTTTCGGCGTCTGCCTGAAGCTTTCTTT. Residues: CASSFRRLPEAFF.

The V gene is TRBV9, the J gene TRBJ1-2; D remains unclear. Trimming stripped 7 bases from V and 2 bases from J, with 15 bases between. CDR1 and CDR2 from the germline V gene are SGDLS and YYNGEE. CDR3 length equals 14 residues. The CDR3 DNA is TGTGCCAGCCCCCGTTCTCTGGGAAACTATGGCTACACCTTC. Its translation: CASPRSLGNYGYTF.

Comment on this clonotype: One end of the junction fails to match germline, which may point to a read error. The CDR3 region is CASSKEGGGQETQYF. CDR3 nucleotide sequence: TGCGCCAGCAGCAAAGAAGGCGGAGGGCAAGAGACCCAGTACTTC. The chain employs TRBV4-1 and TRBJ2-5; perhaps TRBD2 as D (6 bases). The CDR3 has 15 residues. CDR1 MGHRA and CDR2 YSYEKL come from the germline V gene.